A single T cell receptor (beta chain) is shown here with its context. The data derive from a study of blood T cell repertoires in COVID-19. TCRdb's table, derived via immunoSEQ multiplex PCR, lists solely in-frame clones and lacks some. There are some 240,000 clones in the sample; approximately 88% occur only once, and 3% to 3.5% lies in the top ten. Each exposed participant met a COVID-19 case in the 2 weeks preceding study entry. Looked up from germline, CDR1 is SNHLY and CDR2 is FYNNEI. Deletions cut 4 bases from V and 6 bases from J, with 16 bases between. This CDR3 is built from 14 residues. The TCR sequence derives from a woman aged 40 to 50 who had been exposed to COVID-19. J is TRBJ2-7 and V is TRBV2; D perhaps matches TRBD2 (5 bases). The source material was PBMCs or T cells enriched from blood (not recorded which). In nucleotides, the CDR3 is TGTGCCAGCAGTGTGGCGAGGGAGACGGGCGAGCAGTACGTC. Encoded protein: CASSVARETGEQYV.